The 17 T cell receptor beta chains given below trace back to one sample, sequenced in a study of T cells in Graves' hyperthyroidism and ophthalmopathy. Amplification yielded TCR beta CDR3 regions, with RNA transcripts as the source. In the first-round RT-PCR of the TCR CDR3, the HTBI primer set was used. TCRdb ran MiXCR on the multiplex PCR reads and lists one entry per CDR3 protein. The sample holds roughly 290,000 distinct CDR3 sequences, over 15% seen once. Specimen: blood. These receptors originate from a woman aged 55-70 years with Graves' ophthalmopathy.

This clonotype was recorded a few times. V is TRBV4-3 and J is TRBJ1-1, with D tentatively TRBD1 (6 bases). Germline CDR1 reads LGHNA; CDR2 reads YSLEER. The CDR3 totals 15 residues. The germline V and J ends were trimmed by 2 bases and 4 bases, with 14 bases remaining between them. CDR3 bases: TGCGCCAGCAGCCAACACAGGGAGGGGAGCACTGAAGCTTTCTTT. Amino acids: CASSQHREGSTEAFF.

This clonotype was found a few times. The gene calls are TRBV20-1 and TRBJ1-3, with D perhaps TRBD1 (5 bases). V was shortened by 5 bases and J by 2 bases, with 13 bases between the two germline ends. Germline values: CDR1 DFQATT, CDR2 SNEGSKA (reference sequence). The CDR3 consists of 14 residues. CDR3 in DNA: TGCAGTGCTCTCAAGACAGAAACTGGAAACACCATATATTTT. Its translation is CSALKTETGNTIYF.

The table lists this clonotype with a few counts. The V gene is TRBV29-1, the J gene TRBJ1-1, with 10 bases matching TRBD1. CDR3 length: 14 amino acids. The germline V gene encodes CDR1 SQVTM and CDR2 ANQGSEA. Losses at the gene ends were 5 bases for V and 5 bases for J; bases not matched to a gene: 8. CDR3 bases: TGCAGCGTTTACAGACAGGGGGCAGAGACTGAAGCTTTCTTT. Protein product: CSVYRQGAETEAFF.

This clonotype has ten or more counts. The chain employs TRBV5-6 and TRBJ2-7; 8 bases map to TRBD1. Germline V CDR1 and CDR2: SGHDT, YYEEEE. CDR3 length equals 16 residues. V lost 6 bases, J lost 7 bases, and 18 bases stayed unmatched. The CDR3 sequence is CASTPQGQGAPWEQYF. As DNA, the CDR3 is TGTGCCAGCACCCCGCAAGGACAGGGCGCCCCGTGGGAGCAGTACTTC.

There are many counts of this clonotype. V is TRBV9 and J is TRBJ2-1; 9 bases are shared with TRBD1. From germline, CDR1 is SGDLS and CDR2 YYNGEE. Trimming cost V 0 bases and J 9 bases; bases outside gene matches: 1. The CDR3 runs to 13 residues. DNA of the CDR3: TGTGCCAGCAGCGTAGGACAGGGGGGTGAGCAGTTCTTC. It specifies CASSVGQGGEQFF.

The chain is built from TRBV29-1 and TRBJ2-3; D is ambiguous. The CDR3 totals 13 residues. Germline lookup yields CDR1 SQVTM and CDR2 ANQGSEA. Trimming stripped 3 bases from V and 2 bases from J, with 9 bases between. CDR3 sequence: CSVEGRYTDTQYF. In DNA form, the CDR3 reads TGCAGCGTTGAGGGCAGATACACAGATACGCAGTATTTT.

This clonotype was recorded many times. The V and J genes are TRBV9 and TRBJ1-1; TRBD1 aligns across 11 bases. Looked up from germline, CDR1 is SGDLS and CDR2 is YYNGEE. V shed 4 bases and J 3 bases; nucleotides not matched to a gene: 8. This CDR3 has 16 residues. CDR3 DNA sequence: TGTGCCAGCAGCCCTGGACAGGGGGCGAGGGACACTGAAGCTTTCTTT. It is translated as CASSPGQGARDTEAFF.

To note about this clonotype: A clone one base away is much larger, so this may be a read error. The chain joins TRBV29-1 to TRBJ1-1; 7 bases match TRBD1. The CDR3 extends over 14 amino acids. The germline gives CDR1 SQVTM, CDR2 ANQGSEA. CDR3 region: CSVERGTVNTETFF. In nucleotides, the CDR3 is TGCAGCGTTGAGAGGGGGACAGTGAACACTGAAACTTTCTTT.

The genes are TRBV28 and TRBJ1-1; possible D gene TRBD1, 5 bases. V lost 6 bases and J lost 11, with 16 bases in between. CDR1 MDHEN and CDR2 SYDVKM come from the germline V gene. This CDR3 comprises 12 residues. This chain's CDR3 is CASSTTVGLAFF. In nucleotides, the CDR3 is TGTGCCAGCAGCACGACAGTAGGATTGGCTTTCTTT.

This clonotype was detected many times. This chain joins TRBV29-1 and TRBJ2-5; TRBD2 matches 8 bases. The CDR3 extends over 14 amino acids. CDR1 SQVTM and CDR2 ANQGSEA come from the germline V gene. With 5 bases clipped from V and 7 bases from J, the junction kept 12 bases outside the gene matches. CDR3 DNA: TGCAGCGTTACCACTAGCGGTCTCATAGGGACCCAGTACTTC. Amino acids: CSVTTSGLIGTQYF.

This clonotype appeared many times. The chain combines TRBV6-1 with TRBJ2-3; 11 bases match TRBD2. Germline V gene lookup returns CDR1 MNHNS and CDR2 SASEGT. Trimming took 10 bases from V and 8 from J; bases not matched to a gene: 2. This CDR3 comprises 11 residues. CDR3 DNA: TGTGCCACGGGGACTAGCGGTACGCAGTATTTT. Its protein product is CATGTSGTQYF.

This chain links TRBV20-1 with TRBJ2-7; TRBD1 matches at 7 bases. J lost 3 bases, V lost 0 bases, and 5 bases had no gene match. This CDR3 has 14 amino acids. Looked up from germline, CDR1 is DFQATT and CDR2 is SNEGSKA (reference sequence). The CDR3 region has the DNA TGCAGTGCTAGAGATCGCCGACAGGGCTACGAGCAGTACTTC. It yields the protein CSARDRRQGYEQYF.

The chain recombines TRBV6-2 or TRBV6-3 with TRBJ1-6, with no clear D. V gave up 6 bases and J gave up 10 bases, with 10 bases separating them. The CDR3 contains 12 residues. Per the germline V gene, CDR1 is MNHEY and CDR2 is SVGEGT. This chain's CDR3 is CASRLHGSPLHF. In DNA form, the CDR3 reads TGTGCCAGCAGATTACACGGCTCACCCCTCCACTTT.

V usage is TRBV5-1 and J usage is TRBJ2-2; TRBD1 matches 10 bases. Germline V CDR1 and CDR2: SGHRS, YFSETQ. Germline trimming cut 5 bases from V and 6 bases from J; bases unmatched to any gene: 4. CDR3 size: 14 residues. The CDR3 DNA sequence: TGCGCCAGCAGACAGACAGGGGGCCCCGGGGAGCTGTTTTTT. Translation gives CASRQTGGPGELFF.

This clonotype was found a few times. The chain joins TRBV6-2 or TRBV6-3 to TRBJ2-3, with D perhaps TRBD1 (6 bases). The CDR3 runs to 16 residues. V dropped 4 bases and J dropped 2 bases, with 16 bases sitting between them. Germline loops: CDR1 MNHEY, CDR2 SVGEGT. The CDR3 is CASSSDSWGPTDTQYF. In nucleotides, the CDR3 is TGTGCCAGCAGTTCAGACAGCTGGGGGCCCACAGATACGCAGTATTTT.

This clonotype was seen ten or more times. The V gene is TRBV6-4, the J gene TRBJ2-7, with 8 nucleotides matching TRBD2. The CDR3 contains 18 residues. Germline loops: CDR1 MRHNA, CDR2 SNTAGT. Germline trimming cut 1 base from V and 2 bases from J; bases unmatched to any gene: 13. CDR3 residues: CASSDCGTSSSTTYEQYF. The CDR3 nucleotides are TGTGCCAGCAGTGACTGCGGGACTAGTTCCTCCACTACCTACGAGCAGTACTTC.

Notes on this clonotype: Compared with germline, one end of the junction differs, possibly owing to a read error. The V call is TRBV15, the J call TRBJ2-7, with D tentatively TRBD2 (6 bases). The CDR3 has 16 amino acids. Per the germline V gene, CDR1 is LNHNV and CDR2 is YYDKDF (reference sequence). The CDR3 is CATSRGGGGASYGQYF. DNA for the CDR3: TGTGCCACCAGCAGAGGCGGTGGAGGGGCGTCCTACGGGCAGTACTTC. The full variable domain, its missing parts supplied by reference TRBV15 and TRBJ2-7, is DAMVIQNPRYQVTQFGKPVTLSCSQTLNHNVMYWYQQKSSQAPKLLFHYYDKDFNNEADTPDNFQSRRPNTSFCFLDIRSPGLGDTAMYLCATSRGGGGASYGQYFGPGTRLTVT.